What follows is one TCR beta chain and its context. Its target is unknown. The junction departs from germline at one end; a sequencing error may be responsible. This record belongs to a study of T-cell memory formation after mild COVID-19. The overall study: The study found TCR clusters largely donor specific.

TCRdb recomputed calls from the 5' RACE reads with MiXCR, one row per CDR3 protein. The sample consists of hundreds of thousands of distinct CDR3 sequences, about 22% of them appearing once. This CDR3 is 15 amino acids long. Germline CDR1 SGHTA, CDR2 FQGTGA. Study results and caveats: Pre-infection memory held some responding clones, suggesting pre-existing cross-reactive T cells responded. Later expanders leaned CD4+, whereas day 15 to 85 contracting clones were balanced CD4/CD8.

The clonotype was recovered from an adult woman who had mild COVID-19 (a few samples of this study predate the infection). Cell type and time point are not known. The specimen was PBMCs or a T cell subset sorted from them (not recorded which). V gene TRBV7-3 combines with J gene TRBJ2-3, with 9 nucleotides matching TRBD2. The CDR3 loop reads CASSSPGTSIDTQYF. DNA for the CDR3: TGTGCCAGCAGCTCGCCGGGGACTAGCATAGATACGCAGTATTTT.